This T cell receptor beta chain originates from a study of blood T cells in healthy people across ages. Study details: Template switching captured about one barcoded beta molecule per two T cells.

Donation came from healthy Caucasian individuals in Russia who were aged about 6 to 95. This clonotype was seen a handful of times. The antigen remains undetermined. This CDR3 is 15 amino acids long. V was pared by 0 bases and J by 2 bases, with 11 bases between. Germline V gene sequence: CDR1 SGHDT, CDR2 YYEEEE. Study findings and constraints: Versus aged donors, long-lived donors had higher diversity and more naive CD4+ cells.

Primed by a sample-barcoded 5' primer and a J-beta primer mix, a second PCR proceeded for about 6 to 11 cycles. Each cDNA molecule carried a tag from a template-switch adaptor that contained 12 random nucleotides. TCRdb used MiXCR to reprocess the 5' RACE reads, holding one entry per CDR3 protein. The sample includes fewer than 1.5 million distinct CDR3 sequences, approximately 40% seen only once; the top ten take approximately 7.9%. The source material was blood. This TCR came from a woman aged 18-29 years in good health. V is TRBV5-6 and J is TRBJ2-5; the D is unclear. The CDR3 sequence: CASSLVVSTQETQYF. CDR3 sequence (DNA): TGTGCCAGCAGCTTGGTGGTCAGCACACAAGAGACCCAGTACTTC.